What follows describes a single T cell receptor beta chain. This sample was taken from a study of blood T cell repertoires in COVID-19. Turning to the study itself: Acute and convalescent COVID-19 specimens originated in the United States, Italy and Spain.

Methods used by the authors: Amplification from reference gene primers served as the basis for estimated nucleated cell counts. Repertoires were generated with immunoSEQ multiplex PCR, while TCRdb's copy carries only in-frame clones and drops some. The V and J calls and clone size come from that table; D and trimming were worked out from the DNA. This table holds over 100,000 clones, 75% to 90% found once. The sequence came from a man aged 65 to 79 with acute or convalescent COVID-19. Sequencing input: peripheral blood.

The CDR3 is CASSQMGQGRGTDTQYF. CDR3 coding DNA: TGCGCCAGCAGCCAAATGGGGCAGGGAAGGGGAACAGATACGCAGTATTTT. This chain joins TRBV5-1 and TRBJ2-3; TRBD1 is a possible D gene (5 bases). CDR1 is SGHRS and CDR2 is YFSETQ in the germline V gene. The CDR3 covers 17 residues. The V end lost 4 bases, the J end lost 3 bases, and 21 bases lay between the germline ends.